A single sample gave rise to the 17 T cell receptor beta chains below, sequenced in a study of response to subunit inactivated influenza vaccine. MiXCR, applied by TCRdb to the RT-PCR reads, yields one record per CDR3 protein. The sample holds around 170,000 distinct CDR3 sequences, roughly 10% seen once. The input for sequencing was CD8+ T cells sorted from PBMCs, taken approximately 25 months after vaccination. The receptors were sampled from a man in his fifties or sixties who received an inactivated influenza vaccine.

The gene calls are TRBV28 and TRBJ2-2, with 7 bases matching TRBD2. V shed 5 bases and J 5 bases; nucleotides not matched to a gene: 17. CDR1 and CDR2 from the germline V gene are MDHEN and SYDVKM. This CDR3 is built from 18 residues. The CDR3 spells CASSPLTRLAQGTGELFF. CDR3 nucleotides: TGTGCCAGCAGTCCTCTTACTAGACTAGCCCAAGGTACCGGGGAGCTGTTTTTT.

This clonotype was recorded many times. This chain uses TRBV15 with TRBJ2-4; TRBD1 aligns across 9 bases. With V trimmed by 2 bases and J by 9 bases, 11 bases remained unmatched. The CDR3 is 16 residues long. Germline CDR1 is LNHNV and CDR2 is YYDKDF (reference sequence). CDR3 amino acids: CATSRTGGRDLSIQYF. For the CDR3, the DNA is TGTGCCACCAGCAGAACAGGGGGCCGGGATTTGAGCATTCAGTACTTC.

This clonotype appeared a few times. The chain is built from TRBV29-1 and TRBJ2-6; D remains ambiguous. Germline lookup yields CDR1 SQVTM and CDR2 ANQGSEA. The CDR3 has 18 amino acids. V dropped 5 bases and J dropped 0 bases, with 20 bases sitting between them. The CDR3 DNA follows: TGCAGCGTTTTGTTCGTTAAGAGTCATAGCTCTGGGGCCAACGTCCTGACTTTC. Residues: CSVLFVKSHSSGANVLTF.

This clonotype was counted only a few times. This chain uses TRBV7-6 with TRBJ1-3; D call uncertain. V was cut by 5 bases and J by 2 bases, with 7 bases left in between. The CDR3 loop spans 13 amino acids. Germline V lookup: CDR1 SGHVS, CDR2 FNYEAQ. The CDR3 loop reads CASSPSAGNTIYF. The CDR3 DNA reads as TGTGCCAGCAGCCCCTCAGCTGGAAACACCATATATTTT. The full variable domain, with the rest looked up from reference TRBV7-6 and TRBJ1-3, is GAGVSQSPRYKVTKRGQDVALRCDPISGHVSLYWYRQALGQGPEFLTYFNYEAQQDKSGLPNDRFSAERPEGSISTLTIQRTEQRDSAMYRCASSPSAGNTIYFGEGSWLTVV.

The table lists this clonotype with many counts. The V call is TRBV4-1, the J call TRBJ1-1; possible D gene TRBD1, 5 bases. This CDR3 is built from 14 residues. Germline lookup yields CDR1 MGHRA and CDR2 YSYEKL. Trimming stripped 5 bases from V and 4 bases from J, with 14 bases between. The CDR3 DNA sequence: TGCGCCAGCAGCGCCCAAACGGGGGTCACTGAAGCTTTCTTT. The encoded protein is CASSAQTGVTEAFF.

This clonotype was detected only a few times. V gene TRBV5-1 combines with J gene TRBJ2-1; D is uncertain. CDR3 length: 13 amino acids. CDR1 is SGHRS, CDR2 YFSETQ, per germline. Trimming pared 3 bases from V and 4 bases from J, leaving 8 bases between. The CDR3 sequence: CASSSDTYNEQFF. The CDR3 coding sequence is TGCGCCAGCAGCTCCGACACTTACAATGAGCAGTTCTTC.

This clonotype came up a few times. The chain recombines TRBV12-3 or TRBV12-4 with TRBJ1-2, with TRBD1 matching over 7 bases. The CDR3 consists of 14 residues. V trimming: 3 bases; J trimming: 4 bases; junction bases outside the gene matches: 5. DNA for the CDR3: TGTGCCAGCAGTTTGGGCAGACAGGGCTATGGCTACACCTTC. Its protein is CASSLGRQGYGYTF.

This sequence joins TRBV7-8 and TRBJ1-2; D uncertain. The CDR3 is 17 amino acids. V shed 1 base and J shed 8 bases, with 23 bases lying between them. In germline, CDR1 is SGHVS, CDR2 FQNEAQ. CDR3 bases: TGTGCCAGCAGCTTAGGACCTAGAATCCTTCTTGCATTAGGCTACACCTTC. Amino acid sequence: CASSLGPRILLALGYTF.

This clonotype was seen just once. The chain joins TRBV7-9 to TRBJ1-2, with D uncertain. The CDR3 has 13 amino acids. V was cut by 1 base and J by 5 bases, with 8 bases left in between. Germline CDR1 is SEHNR and CDR2 is FQNEAQ (reference sequence). The CDR3: CASSLGAGYGYTF. As DNA, the CDR3 is TGTGCCAGCAGCTTAGGGGCGGGGTATGGCTACACCTTC.

This clonotype was observed a few times. The V gene is TRBV6-1, the J gene TRBJ2-5; D is unclear. V was cut by 2 bases and J by 3 bases, with 13 bases left in between. CDR1 MNHNS and CDR2 SASEGT come from the germline V gene. The CDR3 sequence is 15 residues long. The CDR3 DNA reads as TGTGCCAGCAGTGAACTGCCCACACCCAAAGAGACCCAGTACTTC. Translated, it gives CASSELPTPKETQYF.

This clonotype turned up a few times. The chain uses TRBV4-2 and TRBJ1-2; TRBD1 matches at 7 bases. The V gene's germline CDR1 is LGHNA and CDR2 YNFKEQ. The CDR3 covers 17 residues. V lost 0 bases, J lost 1 base, and 8 bases stayed unmatched. The CDR3 DNA sequence: TGTGCCAGCAGCCAAGATGGCTTCACAGGGGATAACTATGGCTACACCTTC. Amino acids: CASSQDGFTGDNYGYTF.

Only a few counts were recorded for this clonotype. V gene TRBV2 combines with J gene TRBJ2-3; the D is unclear. Trimming pared 2 bases from V and 4 bases from J, leaving 10 bases between. Looked up from germline, CDR1 is SNHLY and CDR2 is FYNNEI. This CDR3 region has 14 residues. This chain's CDR3 is CASSELVRADTQYF. The CDR3 region has the DNA TGTGCCAGCAGTGAACTAGTCCGCGCAGATACGCAGTATTTT.

This clonotype was found many times. The gene calls are TRBV28 and TRBJ2-7, with D hard to call. CDR3 length: 14 amino acids. The germline V gene has CDR1 MDHEN and CDR2 SYDVKM. The germline V and J ends were trimmed by 3 bases and 6 bases, with 15 bases remaining between them. The CDR3 here is CASSFLSGSSEQYF. The CDR3 nucleotides are TGTGCCAGCAGTTTCTTAAGTGGATCAAGCGAGCAGTACTTC.

This clonotype turned up a few times. The chain joins TRBV9 to TRBJ1-6; 7 positions agree with TRBD1. The V gene's germline CDR1 is SGDLS and CDR2 YYNGEE. The CDR3 is 15 residues long. The V gene end was trimmed by 4 bases and the J gene end by 7 bases; junction bases not matched to a gene: 8. CDR3: CASSPEGQQNSPLHF. CDR3 nucleotides: TGTGCCAGCAGCCCGGAGGGACAGCAAAATTCACCCCTCCACTTT.

This clonotype was detected only once. The rearrangement joins TRBV4-3 to TRBJ2-7; D remains unclear. Trimming left V 0 bases short and J 4 bases short, with 10 bases between. The CDR3 totals 14 residues. CDR1 LGHNA and CDR2 YSLEER come from the germline V gene. CDR3 amino acids: CASSQERTLYEQYF. In DNA, the CDR3 is TGCGCCAGCAGCCAAGAACGGACGTTATACGAGCAGTACTTC.

This clonotype was detected only a few times. The rearrangement links TRBV29-1 to TRBJ1-2; 9 bases are shared with TRBD1. Germline CDR1 is SQVTM and CDR2 is ANQGSEA. The V segment lost 6 bases and the J segment 7 bases; nucleotides outside the gene matches: 3. This CDR3 region has 11 residues. CDR3 residues: CSVPGQGGYTF. CDR3 bases: TGCAGCGTACCGGGACAGGGTGGCTACACCTTC.

This clonotype was observed at least ten times. The chain employs TRBV7-9 and TRBJ2-1, with TRBD2 matching 10 bases. Germline values: CDR1 SEHNR, CDR2 FQNEAQ (reference sequence). This CDR3 has 16 amino acids. V trimming: 5 bases; J trimming: 5 bases; junction bases outside the gene matches: 9. The CDR3, as DNA: TGTGCCAGCAGCCCCTCTAGCGGGGGTTACCACAATGAGCAGTTCTTC. It is translated as CASSPSSGGYHNEQFF.